This TCR beta chain was found in a study of shared clonotypes between healthy human individuals. Study summary: Three plates each covered CD4 naive and memory; CD8 naive two, CD8 memory one. General study points: It was anticipated that sequencing depth would influence how many clonotypes donors shared.

CD45RO negativity and positive selection for CCR7 defined naive CD8 cells, a population that excluded terminally differentiated effector memory CD45RA+ cells. Donors were healthy HIV-negative adults without recent acute infections or vaccinations. Trimming cost V 3 bases and J 0 bases, with 7 bases left between them. Germline V gene data show CDR1 as MNHEY and CDR2 as SMNVEV (reference sequence). This CDR3 contains 14 residues. About this clone: No antigen is known for it.

At the deep level, the assay was run. Method: immunoSEQ multiplex PCR; TCRdb's copy keeps in-frame clones and lacks some. The sample shows millions of clones, roughly 95% of them seen only once. The chain joins TRBV27 to TRBJ2-3; D uncertain. Material: naive CD8+ T cells sorted from blood. This sequence was found in a man younger than 35 in good health. In DNA, the CDR3 is TGTGCCAGCAGTTTTGACGGGAGCACAGATACGCAGTATTTT. Translated: CASSFDGSTDTQYF.